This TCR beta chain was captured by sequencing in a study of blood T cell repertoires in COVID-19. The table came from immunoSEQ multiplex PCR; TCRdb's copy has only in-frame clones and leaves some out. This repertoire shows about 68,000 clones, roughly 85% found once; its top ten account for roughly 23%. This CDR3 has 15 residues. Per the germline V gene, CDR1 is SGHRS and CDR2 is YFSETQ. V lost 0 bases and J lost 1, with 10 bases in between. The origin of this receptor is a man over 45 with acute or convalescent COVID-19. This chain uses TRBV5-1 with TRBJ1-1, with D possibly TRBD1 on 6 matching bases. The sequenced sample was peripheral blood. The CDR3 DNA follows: TGCGCCAGCAGCTTGGTTACAGGGACGAACACTGAAGCTTTCTTT. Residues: CASSLVTGTNTEAFF. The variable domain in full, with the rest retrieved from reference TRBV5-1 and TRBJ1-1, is KAGVTQTPRYLIKTRGQQVTLSCSPISGHRSVSWYQQTPGQGLQFLFEYFSETQRNKGNFPGRFSGRQFSNSRSEMNVSTLELGDSALYLCASSLVTGTNTEAFFGQGTRLTVV.